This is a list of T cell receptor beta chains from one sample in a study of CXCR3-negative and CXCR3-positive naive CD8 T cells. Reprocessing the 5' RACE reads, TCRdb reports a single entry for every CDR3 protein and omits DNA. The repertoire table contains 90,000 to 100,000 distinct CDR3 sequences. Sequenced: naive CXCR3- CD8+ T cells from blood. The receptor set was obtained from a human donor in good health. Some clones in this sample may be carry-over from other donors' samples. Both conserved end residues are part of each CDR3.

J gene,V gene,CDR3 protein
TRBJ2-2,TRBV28,CASSLGANTGELFF
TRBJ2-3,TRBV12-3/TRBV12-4,CASSPISGAADTQYF
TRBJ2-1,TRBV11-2,CASSFLRERGNEQFF
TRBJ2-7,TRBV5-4,CASSLTSGEGDEQYF
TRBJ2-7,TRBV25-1,CASGPAPSSYEQYF
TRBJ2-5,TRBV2,CASSDRDRQETQYF
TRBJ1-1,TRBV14,CASSHSSGVTEAFF
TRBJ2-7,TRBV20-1,CSARGGGYYEQYF
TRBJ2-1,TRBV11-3,CASSLGSYEQFF
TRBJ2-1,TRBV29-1,CSVRLARYNEQFF
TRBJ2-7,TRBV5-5,CASSTDRVTLYEQYF
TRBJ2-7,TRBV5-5,CASSLYSSGSYEQYF
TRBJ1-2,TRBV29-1,CSVEVQANYGYTF
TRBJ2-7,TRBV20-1,CSAWRTGYYEQYF
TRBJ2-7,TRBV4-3,CASSQFGGPYEQYF
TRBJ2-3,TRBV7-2,CASSLAMGDTQYF
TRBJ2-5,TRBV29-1,CSVWDRGVQETQYF
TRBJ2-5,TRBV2,CASIIPRGIETQYF
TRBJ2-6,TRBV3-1,CASSQAGANVLTF
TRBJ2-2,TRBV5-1,CASSLVTPTGELFF
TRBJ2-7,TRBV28,CASSFAPGGPGEQYF
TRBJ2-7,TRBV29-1,CSVGYRDVYEQYF
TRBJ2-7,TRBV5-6,CASSQGGRSSYEQYF
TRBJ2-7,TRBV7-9,CASSYPSGYEQYF
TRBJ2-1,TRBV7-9,CASSLAQGQNNEQFF
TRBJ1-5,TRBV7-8,CASSPGGQPQHF
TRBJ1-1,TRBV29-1,CSVEDQDRNTEAFF
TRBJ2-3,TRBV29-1,CSVKGGSRTDTQYF
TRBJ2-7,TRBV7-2,CASSFGSSGNEQYF
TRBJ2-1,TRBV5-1,CASSNDRGPYNEQFF
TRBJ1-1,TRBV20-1,CSAREEIHLNTEAFF
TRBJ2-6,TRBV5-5,CASSFILPGGGSGANVLTF
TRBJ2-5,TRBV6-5,CASSPRGLAEETQYF
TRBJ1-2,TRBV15,CAHRGRRYGYTF
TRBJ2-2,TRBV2,CASRDQNTGELFF
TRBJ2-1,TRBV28,CASSSGLAGHEQFF
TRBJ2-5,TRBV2,CASTTLPYQETQYF
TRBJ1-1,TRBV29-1,CSVDASGGLMLGGTEAFF
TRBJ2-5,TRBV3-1,CASSQGSLAGGGETQYF
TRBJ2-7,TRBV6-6,CASSGGKDEQYF
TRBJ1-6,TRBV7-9,CASSSRDRESDSPLHF
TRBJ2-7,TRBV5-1,CASSLHRLAREQYF
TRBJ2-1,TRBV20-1,CSATGTSGSDEQFF
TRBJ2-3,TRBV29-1,CSVVMREADTQYF
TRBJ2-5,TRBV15,CATSRDLPGETQYF
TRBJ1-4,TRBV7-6,CASSLWDTSTNEKLFF
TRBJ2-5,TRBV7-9,CASSPGPSGGYQETQYF
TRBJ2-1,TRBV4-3,CASSQDRWFDEQFF
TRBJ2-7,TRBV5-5,CASSQTRNYEQYF
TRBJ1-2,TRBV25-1,CASSEFEELYGYTF
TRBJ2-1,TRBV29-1,CSVEDVRAPVF
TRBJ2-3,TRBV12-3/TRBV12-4,CASSPRDSITATQYF
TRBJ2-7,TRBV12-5,CASGGGSDYEQYF